A single sample gave rise to the 28 T cell receptor beta chains below, sequenced in a study of shared clonotypes between healthy human individuals. Terminally differentiated effector memory CD45RA+ cells were excluded from the naive CD8 cells, which were CD45RO-negative and positively selected for CCR7. Some clones are missing from TCRdb's copy, which holds only in-frame ones; the method was immunoSEQ multiplex PCR. Altogether 2 million or so clones are present, less than 95% being singletons, with the ten largest covering 0.85% to 1.2%. Sample: naive CD8+ T cells sorted from blood. All receptors derive from a young man in good health.

This clone was detected only once. V is TRBV5-3 and J is TRBJ1-4, with D perhaps TRBD1 (5 bases). TRBV5-3 has ORF status, its function being uncertain. The CDR3 runs to 16 residues. Trimming took 0 bases from V and 1 from J, leaving 10 bases between them. The CDR3 spells CARSLGQGETNEKLFF. DNA of the CDR3: TGTGCCAGAAGCTTGGGTCAGGGCGAAACTAATGAAAAACTGTTTTTT.

The chain uses TRBV6-5 and TRBJ1-6, with D maybe TRBD1 (6 bases). CDR3 size: 15 residues. Trimming stripped 6 bases from V and 8 bases from J, with 17 bases between. Looked up from germline, CDR1 is MNHEY and CDR2 is SVGAGI. CDR3: CASREMGAGDSPLHF. CDR3 DNA sequence: TGTGCCAGCAGGGAGATGGGAGCAGGGGATTCACCCCTCCACTTT.

The chain uses TRBV28 and TRBJ2-1; 12 bases agree with TRBD1. CDR1 MDHEN and CDR2 SYDVKM come from the germline V gene. V trimming: 5 bases; J trimming: 8 bases; junction bases outside the gene matches: 7. The CDR3 covers 15 residues. The CDR3 DNA reads TGTGCCAGCAGTCTCGGGACAGGGGGCCAGGATGAGCAGTTCTTC. Translation gives CASSLGTGGQDEQFF.

The chain links TRBV27 to TRBJ2-3; D is perhaps TRBD1 (5 bases). Germline CDR1 MNHEY, CDR2 SMNVEV (reference sequence). V lost 3 bases and J 5 bases, leaving 12 bases between the germline ends. This CDR3 has 14 amino acids. Here the CDR3 reads CASSLGRVEDTQYF. Here the CDR3 DNA reads TGTGCCAGCAGTTTGGGCAGGGTGGAAGATACGCAGTATTTT.

This clone was recorded only once. The chain uses TRBV7-9 and TRBJ2-1; D is undetermined. From germline, CDR1 is SEHNR and CDR2 FQNEAQ (reference sequence). This CDR3 region has 16 residues. The V gene lost 2 bases and the J gene lost 0 bases, with 11 bases spanning the gap. CDR3 region: CASSLMIVSSYNEQFF. The CDR3 bases are TGTGCCAGCAGCTTAATGATCGTAAGCTCCTACAATGAGCAGTTCTTC.

The chain carries TRBV4-1 and TRBJ2-7; 8 bases are shared with TRBD1. The V gene's germline CDR1 is MGHRA and CDR2 YSYEKL. The junction had 5 bases not matched to a gene; V was cut back by 2 bases and J by 2 bases. This CDR3 has 15 amino acids. The DNA of the CDR3 is TGCGCCAGCAGCCAAACCCGACAGGGGACCTACGAGCAGTACTTC. Protein sequence: CASSQTRQGTYEQYF.

The rearrangement links TRBV4-1 to TRBJ2-2, with D possibly TRBD2 on 5 matching bases. The germline V and J ends were trimmed by 1 base and 4 bases, with 10 bases remaining between them. The CDR3 length is 15 residues. Looked up from germline, CDR1 is MGHRA and CDR2 is YSYEKL. The CDR3, as DNA: TGCGCCAGCAGCCAAGTAGCGTATGGCACCGGGGAGCTGTTTTTT. This translates into CASSQVAYGTGELFF.

The V and J genes are TRBV7-8 and TRBJ2-3; possibly TRBD1 for D (5 bases). Trimming left V 6 bases short and J 6 bases short, with 10 bases between. The CDR3 spans 12 residues. CDR1 is SGHVS and CDR2 is FQNEAQ in the germline V gene. The CDR3 sequence: CASSPGADTQYF. The DNA for the CDR3 is TGTGCCAGCAGTCCTGGGGCGGATACGCAGTATTTT.

In regard to this clone: This sample includes further DNA sequences coding for the same CDR3. The chain carries TRBV4-3 and TRBJ1-2; D ambiguous. CDR3 length equals 13 residues. Germline values: CDR1 LGHNA, CDR2 YSLEER. Trimming cost V 0 bases and J 5 bases, with 7 bases left between them. CDR3 sequence: CASSQDEGYGYTF. CDR3 nucleotides: TGCGCCAGCAGCCAAGATGAGGGTTATGGCTACACCTTC.

The V call is TRBV6-5, the J call TRBJ1-1; TRBD1 aligns across 7 bases. This CDR3 has 14 residues. CDR1 is MNHEY, CDR2 SVGAGI, per germline. The V and J ends lost 6 bases and 4 bases, in that order; junction bases with no gene match: 8. This CDR3 reads CASSLGQDSTEAFF. CDR3 nucleotides: TGTGCCAGCAGCCTCGGACAGGACAGCACTGAAGCTTTCTTT.

The chain joins TRBV27 to TRBJ2-7; TRBD1 might be the D (6 bases). Trimming shortened V by 2 bases and J by 7 bases, and 18 bases separated the two germline ends. CDR1 MNHEY and CDR2 SMNVEV come from the germline V gene (reference sequence). This CDR3 is built from 15 residues. CDR3 nucleotides: TGTGCCAGCAGTTTAGGGCCAGGGGCCACGGGAGAGCAGTACTTC. It codes for CASSLGPGATGEQYF.

The rearrangement joins TRBV12-2 to TRBJ2-1; whether TRBD2, the table's D call, matches the DNA was not checked. TRBV12-2 is a listed pseudogene. CDR3 length: 16 residues. CDR3 in amino acids: CASRPGLAGAYNEQFF. The CDR3 coding sequence is TGTGCAAGTCGCCCCGGACTAGCGGGGGCCTACAATGAGCAGTTCTTC.

The rearrangement uses TRBV2 and TRBJ1-1, with D perhaps TRBD1 (6 bases). V was shortened by 2 bases and J by 8 bases, with 15 bases between the two germline ends. This CDR3 contains 14 residues. Looked up from germline, CDR1 is SNHLY and CDR2 is FYNNEI. For the CDR3, the DNA is TGTGCCAGCAGTGAATCAAGGGGGGCTGAAGAAGCTTTCTTT. Encoded protein: CASSESRGAEEAFF.

The chain recombines TRBV11-2 with TRBJ2-1; possible D gene TRBD1, 5 bases. The CDR3 is made up of 14 amino acids. Trimming removed 4 bases from V and 7 bases from J, with 14 bases in between. The germline V gene has CDR1 SGHAT and CDR2 FQNNGV. CDR3 DNA: TGTGCCAGCAGCTCCGGCCAGGGCTGGAATGAGCAGTTCTTC. Translation gives CASSSGQGWNEQFF.

This sequence joins TRBV27 and TRBJ2-1, with D perhaps TRBD2 (6 bases). From germline, CDR1 is MNHEY and CDR2 SMNVEV (reference sequence). CDR3 length: 14 amino acids. V dropped 5 bases and J dropped 8 bases, with 16 bases sitting between them. The CDR3 region is CASSPLSSDHEQFF. CDR3 DNA sequence: TGTGCCAGCAGTCCGCTATCTAGCGACCATGAGCAGTTCTTC.

V and J are TRBV5-4 and TRBJ1-2, with D unresolved. Germline-derived CDR1 and CDR2 are SGHNT and YYREEE (reference sequence). Deletions cut 3 bases from V and 6 bases from J, with 12 bases between. The CDR3 is 13 amino acids. The CDR3 nucleotides read TGTGCCAGCAGCTCGGCCGACGAGGATGGCTACACCTTC. Encoded protein: CASSSADEDGYTF.

The chain links TRBV27 to TRBJ2-3; 10 bases line up with TRBD1. The CDR3 is made up of 18 amino acids. Germline CDR1 is MNHEY and CDR2 is SMNVEV (reference sequence). V dropped 2 bases and J dropped 4; count of bases not matched to a gene: 12. CDR3 DNA sequence: TGTGCCAGCAGTTTAGTTTACGGGGACAGGGGATGGGCAGATACGCAGTATTTT. This codes for CASSLVYGDRGWADTQYF.

The rearrangement joins TRBV7-9 to TRBJ2-5; tentatively, D is TRBD2 (5 bases). Trimming shortened V by 5 bases and J by 0 bases, and 7 bases separated the two germline ends. This CDR3 spans 13 amino acids. From germline, CDR1 is SEHNR and CDR2 FQNEAQ (reference sequence). Written as DNA, the CDR3 is TGTGCCAGCAGCGAGGGCTACCAAGAGACCCAGTACTTC. It specifies CASSEGYQETQYF.

Remarks on this clone: This specimen includes other DNA sequences encoding the same CDR3. This chain links TRBV27 with TRBJ2-7; 7 bases align to TRBD1. The CDR3 loop spans 14 amino acids. The V and J ends lost 2 bases and 0 bases, in that order; junction bases with no gene match: 1. From germline, CDR1 is MNHEY and CDR2 SMNVEV (reference sequence). The CDR3 loop reads CASSLRGPSYEQYF. CDR3 nucleotides: TGTGCCAGCAGTTTAAGGGGGCCCTCCTACGAGCAGTACTTC.

This chain connects TRBV27 to TRBJ2-2; 9 bases align to TRBD2. J lost 4 bases, V lost 3 bases, and 3 bases had no gene match. The germline V gene encodes CDR1 MNHEY and CDR2 SMNVEV (reference sequence). The CDR3 length is 15 residues. In DNA, the CDR3 is TGTGCCAGCAGTTTGTCTAGCGGGGCCACCGGGGAGCTGTTTTTT. Translated: CASSLSSGATGELFF.

This chain joins TRBV6-5 and TRBJ2-5; D is undetermined. Germline V gene sequence: CDR1 MNHEY, CDR2 SVGAGI. Trimming pared 0 bases from V and 6 bases from J, leaving 11 bases between. The CDR3 runs to 14 residues. CDR3 amino acids: CASSYSADSKTQYF. CDR3 coding DNA: TGTGCCAGCAGTTACTCGGCAGATAGCAAGACCCAGTACTTC.

V and J are TRBV27 and TRBJ2-5; D call uncertain. This CDR3 contains 17 residues. Trimming pared 2 bases from V and 1 base from J, leaving 17 bases between. Germline CDR1 reads MNHEY; CDR2 reads SMNVEV (reference sequence). CDR3 region: CASSLGVRPDGQETQYF. The CDR3 DNA is TGTGCCAGCAGTTTAGGGGTTCGACCAGACGGCCAAGAGACCCAGTACTTC.

Remarks on this clone: Distinct nucleotide sequences in the sample also encode this CDR3. V gene TRBV4-3 combines with J gene TRBJ2-3; TRBD2 matches at 13 bases. The V gene's germline CDR1 is LGHNA and CDR2 YSLEER. CDR3 length: 16 residues. J lost 0 bases, V lost 3 bases, and 0 bases had no gene match. The CDR3 loop reads CASSQGLAGSTDTQYF. In DNA form, the CDR3 reads TGCGCCAGCAGCCAGGGACTAGCGGGGAGCACAGATACGCAGTATTTT.

V and J are TRBV13 and TRBJ1-1; a weak D match, TRBD1 (6 bases). The V end was cut by 5 bases, the J end by 5 bases, with 15 bases between. CDR3 length: 14 residues. CDR1 is PRHDT, CDR2 FYEKMQ, per germline (reference sequence). The CDR3 DNA sequence: TGTGCCAGCAGCCTCCGGGGGCGAGATACTGAAGCTTTCTTT. It yields the protein CASSLRGRDTEAFF.

This chain joins TRBV7-2 and TRBJ2-7; 9 bases align to TRBD2. The CDR3 has 14 amino acids. V trimming: 5 bases; J trimming: 6 bases; junction bases outside the gene matches: 8. Germline V gives CDR1 SGHTA, CDR2 FQGNSA. CDR3 in DNA: TGTGCCAGCAGCCCTCTAGCGGGGTATGGCGAGCAGTACTTC. Its translation is CASSPLAGYGEQYF. The full variable domain, in which reference TRBV7-2 and TRBJ2-7 provide the parts outside the CDR3, is GAGVSQSPSNKVTEKGKDVELRCDPISGHTALYWYRQSLGQGLEFLIYFQGNSAPDKSGLPSDRFSAERTGGSVSTLTIQRTQQEDSAVYLCASSPLAGYGEQYFGPGTRLTVT.

This clone was found a few times. This chain uses TRBV28 with TRBJ1-2, with unresolved D. CDR1 is MDHEN and CDR2 is SYDVKM in the germline V gene. The CDR3 consists of 12 residues. V lost 7 bases and J lost 3, with 9 bases in between. The CDR3 sequence: CASNAGDYGYTF. The CDR3 DNA reads TGTGCCAGCAACGCTGGGGACTATGGCTACACCTTC.

This chain links TRBV29-1 with TRBJ1-4; perhaps TRBD1 as D (5 bases). With 5 bases removed from V and 5 bases from J, the gap between germline ends came to 15 bases. The germline CDR1 and CDR2 sequences are SQVTM and ANQGSEA. The CDR3 length is 14 residues. The DNA of the CDR3 is TGCAGCGTTCTAGACCGGGACGAGAATGAAAAACTGTTTTTT. Its protein is CSVLDRDENEKLFF.

The CDR3, as DNA: TGTGCCAGCAGTGCTTGGGGGTTTGACACTGAAGCTTTCTTT. Protein product: CASSAWGFDTEAFF. The chain links TRBV6-6 to TRBJ1-1, with a possible D match to TRBD1 (5 bases). Germline-derived CDR1 and CDR2 are MNHNY and SVGAGI (reference sequence). The CDR3 runs 14 residues. V was shortened by 5 bases and J by 3 bases, with 13 bases between the two germline ends.